This T cell receptor beta chain was sequenced during a study of cytomegalovirus exposure and HLA in healthy donors. Whole-study findings and limits: Apparent HLA restriction characterized most CMV-associated TCR beta chains in a later analysis.

Use of 60 Vbeta and 13 Jbeta primers characterized the PCR. This table comes from immunoSEQ multiplex PCR, and its TCRdb copy is limited to in-frame clones, with some not included. The sample comprises under 100,000 clones, around 86% of which are singletons, and about 3.9% rests with the top ten. Concerning this clone: Its matching antigen is unknown.

Sequences were obtained from PBMCs. The receptor comes from a woman in her 70s in good health and CMV-seropositive.

CDR3 amino acids: CASSVDGGGYQPQHF. As DNA, the CDR3 is TGTGCCAGCAGCGTAGATGGGGGGGGGTATCAGCCCCAGCATTTT. The chain has TRBV9 and TRBJ1-5; TRBD1 is a possible D gene (5 bases). The length of the CDR3 is 15 residues. Trimming removed 0 bases at V and 5 bases at J, with 12 bases between. Per germline, CDR1 SGDLS and CDR2 YYNGEE. The variable domain in full, completed from reference TRBV9 and TRBJ1-5, reads DSGVTQTPKHLITATGQRVTLRCSPRSGDLSVYWYQQSLDQGLQFLIQYYNGEERAKGNILERFSAQQFPDLHSELNLSSLELGDSALYFCASSVDGGGYQPQHFGDGTRLSIL.